The rows below give T cell receptor beta chains drawn from one sample of a study of T-cell reconstitution after alpha-beta-depleted transplantation in children. TCRdb independently ran MiXCR on the PCR reads; one entry per CDR3 protein. The sample has roughly 500,000 distinct CDR3 sequences; under 12% are singletons. Specimen: PBMCs, collected before TCRalphabeta/CD19-depleted stem cell transplant. The receptors come from a child aged 2 to 15 with inherited bone marrow failure, due to receive a stem cell transplant. CDR3s include the opening cysteine and the closing phenylalanine or tryptophan. D genes are given only for firm matches. The listing skips clone size in some rows; elsewhere it reads once, few, many or a size class.

j_call	v_call	clone_size	d_call	cdr3_aa	cdr3_nt
TRBJ2-6	TRBV20-1	few	.	CSARDVRGGGANVLTF	TGCAGTGCTAGAGATGTCCGGGGCGGCGGGGCCAACGTCCTGACTTTC
TRBJ2-2	TRBV27	many	.	CASSFSGDGELFF	TGTGCCAGCAGTTTTTCCGGGGACGGGGAGCTGTTTTTT
TRBJ2-7	TRBV20-1	many	.	CSARDLTYRAFSYEQYF	TGCAGTGCTAGAGATCTCACTTACAGGGCCTTCTCCTACGAGCAGTACTTC
TRBJ2-4	TRBV7-2	.	.	CASSLGAAAKNIQYF	TGTGCCAGCAGCTTAGGTGCGGCCGCAAAGAACATTCAGTACTTC
TRBJ2-3	TRBV4-3	few	TRBD2	CASSRDTSGASTDTQYF	TGCGCCAGCAGCCGAGACACTAGCGGGGCTAGCACAGATACGCAGTATTTT
TRBJ1-1	TRBV6-5	many	TRBD1	CATRTGGGSTEAFF	TGTGCCACAAGGACAGGCGGAGGGTCCACTGAAGCTTTCTTT
TRBJ1-2	TRBV28	many	.	CASSTELVTYGYTF	TGTGCCAGCAGTACCGAATTAGTCACCTATGGCTACACCTTC
TRBJ1-1	TRBV27	.	.	CASSFRTGMNTEAFF	TGTGCCAGCAGTTTTCGGACGGGTATGAACACTGAAGCTTTCTTT
TRBJ2-1	TRBV6-2/TRBV6-3	many	.	CASSGGTDYNEQFF	TGTGCCAGTTCCGGCGGGACCGACTACAATGAGCAGTTCTTC
TRBJ1-3	TRBV27	many	.	CASSERVGGNTIYF	TGTGCCAGCAGTGAAAGGGTGGGTGGAAACACCATATATTTT
TRBJ1-6	TRBV18	many	TRBD1	CASSPRTGSSYNSPLHF	TGTGCCAGCTCACCAAGGACAGGGAGCTCCTATAATTCACCCCTCCACTTT
TRBJ2-5	TRBV20-1	many	TRBD2	CSASSGRAGETQYF	TGCAGTGCTAGTAGCGGGAGGGCCGGGGAGACCCAGTACTTC
TRBJ2-5	TRBV5-4	few	TRBD2	CASSDRRGEETQYF	TGTGCCAGCAGCGACCGACGGGGGGAAGAGACCCAGTACTTC
TRBJ1-1	TRBV5-6	.	.	CASSLGNTEVFF	TGTGCCAGCAGCCTAGGTAACACTGAAGTTTTCTTT
TRBJ2-3	TRBV7-6	.	.	CASSLGGVRDTQYF	TGTGCCAGCAGCTTAGGTGGTGTGCGGGATACGCAGTATTTT
TRBJ2-2	TRBV27	many	.	CASSPPGWSPGELFF	TGTGCCAGCAGTCCCCCGGGATGGAGTCCCGGGGAGCTGTTTTTT
TRBJ2-2	TRBV4-1	.	.	CASSRVPTGELFF	TGCGCCAGCAGCCGAGTTCCCACCGGGGAGCTGTTTTTT